This T cell receptor (beta chain) is drawn from a study of T cells in Graves' hyperthyroidism and ophthalmopathy. Only a few counts were recorded for this clonotype. There are 15 residues in the CDR3. Unmatched junction bases numbered 5, after V lost 3 bases and J lost 7 bases. The germline V gene has CDR1 MGHDK and CDR2 SYGVNS. Amplification of TCR beta CDR3 regions used RNA as the template. First-round RT-PCR with HTBI primers amplified the TCR CDR3 region. Each CDR3 protein is one row after TCRdb ran MiXCR on the multiplex PCR reads. In the table there are about 380,000 distinct CDR3 sequences, around an eighth of which are singletons.

V gene TRBV25-1 combines with J gene TRBJ1-4; 10 bases fit TRBD1. Sequences were obtained from blood. This TCR was recovered from a man younger than 40 with Graves' hyperthyroidism that later progressed to Graves' ophthalmopathy. CDR3 sequence: CASSEFGTGVEKLFF. As DNA, the CDR3 is TGTGCCAGCAGTGAGTTCGGGACAGGGGTTGAAAAACTGTTTTTT.